The rows below give T cell receptor beta chains drawn from one sample of a study of blood T cell repertoires in COVID-19. The table came from immunoSEQ multiplex PCR; TCRdb's copy has only in-frame clones and leaves some out. This table holds roughly 250,000 clones, nearly 85% found once. The sample was peripheral blood. These receptors were collected from a human donor in a cohort sampled during active COVID-19. Both conserved end residues are part of each CDR3. Each record gives: J gene, D gene, V gene, clone size, CDR3 DNA, CDR3 protein. The D gene is left open where the match is weak. The size entry is marked missing in some rows and otherwise reads once, few, many or a size class.

J: TRBJ2-7
D: TRBD1
V: TRBV18
size: NA
DNA: TGTGCCAGCTCACCATCGACAGGGCCCGAGCAGTACTTC
CDR3: CASSPSTGPEQYF

J: TRBJ2-7
D: TRBD2
V: TRBV6-5
size: few
DNA: TGTGCCAGCACCCCGGCTAGCGGACCCTACGAGCAGTACTTC
CDR3: CASTPASGPYEQYF

J: TRBJ1-2
D: NA
V: TRBV28
size: NA
DNA: TGTGCCAGCAGTCCACCGACAGGCGGGAGCTATGGCTACACCTTC
CDR3: CASSPPTGGSYGYTF

J: TRBJ2-1
D: NA
V: TRBV28
size: NA
DNA: TGTGCCAGCAGTTTATTCACAGGCCTCAGCTCCTACAATGAGCAGTTCTTC
CDR3: CASSLFTGLSSYNEQFF

J: TRBJ1-3
D: TRBD1
V: TRBV2
size: once
DNA: TGTGCCAGCACCCGGGACAGAACTATCACCATATATTTT
CDR3: CASTRDRTITIYF

J: TRBJ2-2
D: NA
V: TRBV3-1/TRBV3-2
size: NA
DNA: TGTGCCAGCACGAGGTCCGGGGAGCTGTTTTTT
CDR3: CASTRSGELFF

J: TRBJ1-1
D: TRBD1
V: TRBV11-2
size: NA
DNA: TGTGCCAGCAGCCCTATCGGACAGGGCAGGAACACTGAAGCTTTCTTT
CDR3: CASSPIGQGRNTEAFF

J: TRBJ1-2
D: NA
V: TRBV2
size: NA
DNA: TGTGCCAGCAGGGCAGGGAATCCGAACTATGGCTACACCTTC
CDR3: CASRAGNPNYGYTF

J: TRBJ1-3
D: NA
V: TRBV18
size: NA
DNA: TGTGCCAGCTCACCAAGTCTAGCCCTGGGAAACACCATATATTTT
CDR3: CASSPSLALGNTIYF

J: TRBJ1-2
D: TRBD1
V: TRBV18
size: NA
DNA: TGTGCCAGCTCCCAGGACAGGAACTATGGCTACACCTTC
CDR3: CASSQDRNYGYTF

J: TRBJ2-5
D: TRBD1
V: TRBV5-4
size: NA
DNA: TGTGCCAGCAGTCGCGCGCAAGGGGGCGCAGAGACCCAGTACTTC
CDR3: CASSRAQGGAETQYF

J: TRBJ2-7
D: NA
V: TRBV6-6
size: NA
DNA: TGTGCCAGCAGTCGACAGGAATCCTACGAGCAGTACTTC
CDR3: CASSRQESYEQYF

J: TRBJ2-1
D: NA
V: TRBV15
size: NA
DNA: TGTGCCACCAGCAGAGATGTTATAGCTGGCAATGAGCAGTTCTTC
CDR3: CATSRDVIAGNEQFF

J: TRBJ2-3
D: NA
V: TRBV6-5
size: NA
DNA: TGTGCCAGCAGTTACGGCGGACAGCACACAGATACGCAGTATTTT
CDR3: CASSYGGQHTDTQYF

J: TRBJ2-2
D: TRBD2
V: TRBV19
size: once
DNA: TGTGCCAGTAGTATAGGGGGACTAGGACTAGGCGGGGAGCTGTTTTTT
CDR3: CASSIGGLGLGGELFF

J: TRBJ1-4
D: NA
V: TRBV2
size: NA
DNA: TGTGCCAGCAGTGAATTGTCGGGGAATGAAAAACTGTTTTTT
CDR3: CASSELSGNEKLFF

J: TRBJ2-2
D: TRBD2
V: TRBV5-5
size: NA
DNA: TGTGCCAGCAGCTTGTGGGCTAGCGGGAACACCGGGGAGCTGTTTTTT
CDR3: CASSLWASGNTGELFF

J: TRBJ2-1
D: NA
V: TRBV5-6
size: NA
DNA: TGTGCCAGCAGCTGGGGGACATACGGCAACAATGAGCAGTTCTTC
CDR3: CASSWGTYGNNEQFF

J: TRBJ2-2
D: TRBD1
V: TRBV24-1
size: NA
DNA: TGTGCCACCAGTGATCCCGGACAGGGGGCAGTTGGGGAGCTGTTTTTT
CDR3: CATSDPGQGAVGELFF

J: TRBJ2-2
D: TRBD2
V: TRBV7-3
size: once
DNA: TGTGCCAGCAGCTTAAATCAGCGGGAGCCTGAGGAGCTGTTTTTT
CDR3: CASSLNQREPEELFF

J: TRBJ2-3
D: TRBD2
V: TRBV18
size: once
DNA: TGTGCCAGCTCACCACTGAATGGACTAGCGGGGGGTAGTGCAGATACGCAGTATTTT
CDR3: CASSPLNGLAGGSADTQYF

J: TRBJ2-5
D: TRBD1
V: TRBV6-2/TRBV6-3
size: NA
DNA: TGTGCCAGCAGTTATTGGGGGACAGACCAAGAGACCCAGTACTTC
CDR3: CASSYWGTDQETQYF

J: TRBJ1-1
D: TRBD1
V: TRBV7-2
size: once
DNA: TGTGCCAGCAGCTCTCGGACAGGGCGGGCAGCTTTCTTT
CDR3: CASSSRTGRAAFF

J: TRBJ2-1
D: TRBD2
V: TRBV6-5
size: NA
DNA: TGTGCCAGCAGTTACTCGGGACTAGACGGTAGTGAGCAGTTCTTC
CDR3: CASSYSGLDGSEQFF

J: TRBJ1-2
D: NA
V: TRBV29-1
size: NA
DNA: TGCAGCGTTGAAGATATCGGGTACGGCTACACCTTC
CDR3: CSVEDIGYGYTF

J: TRBJ1-5
D: NA
V: TRBV15
size: few
DNA: TGTGCCACCAGCAGAGATGGCAGTAGGGGTCAGCCCCAGCATTTT
CDR3: CATSRDGSRGQPQHF

J: TRBJ1-1
D: NA
V: TRBV15
size: NA
DNA: TGTGCCACCAGCAGAGATTGGGCAGCCAACACTGAAGCTTTCTTT
CDR3: CATSRDWAANTEAFF

J: TRBJ1-4
D: NA
V: TRBV9
size: few
DNA: TGTGCCAGCAGCGCCAGGGGAGCGACGACTAATGAAAAACTGTTTTTT
CDR3: CASSARGATTNEKLFF

J: TRBJ1-6
D: TRBD1
V: TRBV5-1
size: NA
DNA: TGCGCCAGCAGCCCGGGGACAGGGCAGGCTAATTCACCCCTCCACTTT
CDR3: CASSPGTGQANSPLHF

J: TRBJ2-2
D: NA
V: TRBV10-1
size: NA
DNA: TGCGCCAGCTCTAATACAGCTGCCGGGGAGCTGTTTTTT
CDR3: CASSNTAAGELFF

J: TRBJ1-3
D: NA
V: TRBV18
size: NA
DNA: TGTGCCAGCTCACCAGGCGGTACCCGCTCTGGAAACACCATATATTTT
CDR3: CASSPGGTRSGNTIYF

J: TRBJ2-3
D: NA
V: TRBV27
size: NA
DNA: TGTGCCAGCAAGAGGACGGGCCGGGACACAGATACGCAGTATTTT
CDR3: CASKRTGRDTDTQYF

J: TRBJ2-7
D: NA
V: TRBV7-9
size: NA
DNA: TGTGCCTATATTTACGAGCAGTACTTC
CDR3: CAYIYEQYF

J: TRBJ1-1
D: NA
V: TRBV10-3
size: NA
DNA: TGTGCCATTAGGGGAGGAGCTACAGGAAACACTGAAGCTTTCTTT
CDR3: CAIRGGATGNTEAFF

J: TRBJ1-6
D: TRBD1
V: TRBV18
size: once
DNA: TGTGCCAGCTCAACAGACAGGGTGGTGTCTTCACCCCTCCACTTT
CDR3: CASSTDRVVSSPLHF

J: TRBJ2-3
D: NA
V: TRBV27
size: NA
DNA: TGTGCCAGCAGTTTGGCGGGGGCTAGCACAGATACGCAGTATTTT
CDR3: CASSLAGASTDTQYF

J: TRBJ2-1
D: NA
V: TRBV13
size: NA
DNA: TGTGCCAGCAGCCACGCCGGGGCCCCCGGGGCGACTAGAAGAAACAATGAGCAGTTCTTC
CDR3: CASSHAGAPGATRRNNEQFF

J: TRBJ1-1
D: TRBD1
V: TRBV7-9
size: few
DNA: TGTGCCAGCAGCTCTCGGACAGGGACGACATCCCAAGGAGCTTTCTTT
CDR3: CASSSRTGTTSQGAFF

J: TRBJ1-6
D: TRBD1
V: TRBV7-2
size: NA
DNA: TGTGCCAGCAGCTTAGAGGGACAGACGAATTCACCCCTCCACTTT
CDR3: CASSLEGQTNSPLHF

J: TRBJ2-5
D: NA
V: TRBV13
size: NA
DNA: TGTGCCAGCAGCTTGACTGCGGTTCAAGAGACCCAGTACTTC
CDR3: CASSLTAVQETQYF

J: TRBJ1-3
D: NA
V: TRBV3-1/TRBV3-2
size: NA
DNA: TGTGCCAGCAGCCTCTTCGGGTCTCGGGGCACCATATATTTT
CDR3: CASSLFGSRGTIYF

J: TRBJ2-3
D: NA
V: TRBV10-3
size: NA
DNA: TGTGCCATCAGTGGGACAGCCACAGATACGCAGTATTTT
CDR3: CAISGTATDTQYF

J: TRBJ2-2
D: TRBD2
V: TRBV19
size: NA
DNA: TGTGCCAGTAGTATTCTAGCGGGAGGACTCACCGGGGAGCTGTTTTTT
CDR3: CASSILAGGLTGELFF

J: TRBJ1-4
D: TRBD1
V: TRBV24-1
size: NA
DNA: TGTGCCACCAGTGATAGGGACAGACCGAATGAAAAACTGTTTTTT
CDR3: CATSDRDRPNEKLFF